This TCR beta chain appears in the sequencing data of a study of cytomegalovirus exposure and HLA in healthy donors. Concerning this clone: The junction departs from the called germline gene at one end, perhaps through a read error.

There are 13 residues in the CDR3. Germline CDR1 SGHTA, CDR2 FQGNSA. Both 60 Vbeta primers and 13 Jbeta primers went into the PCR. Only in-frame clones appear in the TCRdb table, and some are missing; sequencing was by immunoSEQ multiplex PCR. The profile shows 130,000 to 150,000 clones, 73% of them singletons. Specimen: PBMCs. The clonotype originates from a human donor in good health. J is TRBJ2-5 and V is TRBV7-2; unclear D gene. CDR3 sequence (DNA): TGTGCCGGCAGCTTACCCAGGTTGGAGACCCAGTACTTC. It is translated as CAGSLPRLETQYF.